This TCR beta chain was recorded in a study of cytomegalovirus exposure and HLA in healthy donors. Of note for this clone: Its antigen is undetermined.

Per germline, CDR1 SGHAT and CDR2 FQNNGV. The V gene lost 3 bases and the J gene lost 3 bases, with 11 bases spanning the gap. The CDR3 is 14 amino acids. The PCR was carried out with 60 Vbeta primers and 13 Jbeta primers. Per the authors' pipeline: In a later analysis, roughly 11 million of approximately 81 million unique beta chains occurred in at least two donors. Using immunoSEQ multiplex PCR, the repertoire was profiled, and TCRdb retains in-frame clones only, with some absent. The V and J calls and clone size come from that table; D and trimming were worked out from the DNA. The repertoire table contains 150,000 or so clones. Despite likely unrecorded immune exposures, the donors were nominally healthy at the time of sampling. Overall study findings and caveats: It was around 160 TCR beta chains that were listed as cytomegalovirus-associated. Near-uniform donor sequencing depth was presumed by presence/absence analyses.

Sequenced: PBMCs. The gene calls are TRBV11-2 and TRBJ1-1, with D maybe TRBD1 (5 bases). The receptor's source is a man between 18 and 29 years old in good health and CMV-seronegative. The CDR3 protein is CASSFGTRDTEAFF. The DNA of the CDR3 is TGTGCCAGCAGCTTTGGGACTAGGGACACTGAAGCTTTCTTT.